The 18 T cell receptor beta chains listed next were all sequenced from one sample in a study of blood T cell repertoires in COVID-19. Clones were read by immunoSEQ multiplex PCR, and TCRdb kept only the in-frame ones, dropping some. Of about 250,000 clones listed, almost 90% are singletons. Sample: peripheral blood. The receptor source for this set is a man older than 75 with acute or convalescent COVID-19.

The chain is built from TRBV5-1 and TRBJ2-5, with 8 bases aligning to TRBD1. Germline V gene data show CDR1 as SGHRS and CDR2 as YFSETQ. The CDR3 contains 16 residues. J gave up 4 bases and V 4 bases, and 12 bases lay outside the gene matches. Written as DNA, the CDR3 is TGCGCCAGCAGCCCCCGGACAGGGACGTCCCGAGAGACCCAGTACTTC. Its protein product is CASSPRTGTSRETQYF.

CDR3: CATSAGQGTYEQYF. The CDR3 bases are TGTGCCACCTCCGCAGGACAGGGAACGTACGAGCAGTACTTC. The rearrangement links TRBV6-5 to TRBJ2-7; 8 positions match TRBD1. There are 14 residues in the CDR3. Unmatched junction bases numbered 12, after V lost 10 bases and J lost 4 bases. CDR1 and CDR2 (germline): MNHEY, SVGAGI.

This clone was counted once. The CDR3 DNA is TGTGCCAGCACGACAGCGGGAAATCAGCCCCAGCATTTT. Protein product: CASTTAGNQPQHF. J is TRBJ1-5 and V is TRBV28, with D maybe TRBD1 (5 bases). Germline lookup yields CDR1 MDHEN and CDR2 SYDVKM. The V gene lost 7 bases and the J gene lost 4 bases, with 11 bases spanning the gap. This CDR3 contains 13 residues.

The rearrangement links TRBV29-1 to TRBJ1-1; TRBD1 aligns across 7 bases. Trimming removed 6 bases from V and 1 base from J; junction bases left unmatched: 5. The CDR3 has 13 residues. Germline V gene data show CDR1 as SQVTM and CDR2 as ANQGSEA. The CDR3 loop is CSVRQGGNTEAFF. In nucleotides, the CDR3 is TGCAGCGTCCGCCAGGGGGGGAACACTGAAGCTTTCTTT.

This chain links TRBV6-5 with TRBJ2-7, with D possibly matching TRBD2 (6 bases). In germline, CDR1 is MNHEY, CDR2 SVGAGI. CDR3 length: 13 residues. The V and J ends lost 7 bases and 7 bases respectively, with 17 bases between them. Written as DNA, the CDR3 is TGTGCCAGCACAAGACTAGGACGAGGAGAGCAGTACTTC. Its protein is CASTRLGRGEQYF.

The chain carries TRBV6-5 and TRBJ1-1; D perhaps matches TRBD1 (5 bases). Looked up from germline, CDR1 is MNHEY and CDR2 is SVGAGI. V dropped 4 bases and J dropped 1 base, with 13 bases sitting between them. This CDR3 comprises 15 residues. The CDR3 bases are TGTGCCAGCAGTTCGACAGATCAGGGGAACACTGAAGCTTTCTTT. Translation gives CASSSTDQGNTEAFF.

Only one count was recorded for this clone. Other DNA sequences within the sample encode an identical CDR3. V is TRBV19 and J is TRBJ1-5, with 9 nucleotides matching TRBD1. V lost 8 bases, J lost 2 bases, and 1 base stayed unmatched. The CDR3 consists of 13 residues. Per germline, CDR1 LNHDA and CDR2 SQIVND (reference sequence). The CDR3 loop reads CASRTGGNQPQHF. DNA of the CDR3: TGTGCCAGTCGGACAGGGGGCAATCAGCCCCAGCATTTT.

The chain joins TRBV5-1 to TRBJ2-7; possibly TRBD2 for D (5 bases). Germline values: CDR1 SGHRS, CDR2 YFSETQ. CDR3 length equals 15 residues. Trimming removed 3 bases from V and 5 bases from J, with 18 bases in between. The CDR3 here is CASSSSLGSVHEQYF. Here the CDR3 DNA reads TGCGCCAGCAGCTCCTCCTTGGGGAGTGTCCACGAGCAGTACTTC. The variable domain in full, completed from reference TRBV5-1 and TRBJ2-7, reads KAGVTQTPRYLIKTRGQQVTLSCSPISGHRSVSWYQQTPGQGLQFLFEYFSETQRNKGNFPGRFSGRQFSNSRSEMNVSTLELGDSALYLCASSSSLGSVHEQYFGPGTRLTVT.

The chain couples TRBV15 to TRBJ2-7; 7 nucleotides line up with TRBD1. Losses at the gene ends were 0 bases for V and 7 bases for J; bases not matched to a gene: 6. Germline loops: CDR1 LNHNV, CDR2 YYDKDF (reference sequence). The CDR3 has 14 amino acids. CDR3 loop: CATSRETGVREQYF. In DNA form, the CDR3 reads TGTGCCACCAGCAGAGAAACAGGGGTGAGGGAGCAGTACTTC.

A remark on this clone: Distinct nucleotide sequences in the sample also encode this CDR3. CDR3 region: CASSESGTDTQYF. The CDR3 region has the DNA TGTGCCAGCAGTGAGTCAGGGACAGATACGCAGTATTTT. The rearrangement links TRBV6-1 to TRBJ2-3; possibly TRBD1 for D (5 bases). The V end was cut by 3 bases, the J end by 3 bases, with 7 bases between. Germline V lookup: CDR1 MNHNS, CDR2 SASEGT. There are 13 residues in the CDR3.

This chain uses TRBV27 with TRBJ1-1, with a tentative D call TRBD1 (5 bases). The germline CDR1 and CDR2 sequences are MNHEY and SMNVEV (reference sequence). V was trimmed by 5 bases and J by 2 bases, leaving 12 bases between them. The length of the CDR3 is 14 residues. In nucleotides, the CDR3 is TGTGCCAGCAGTCCGCTAGACAGAAACACTGAAGCTTTCTTT. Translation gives CASSPLDRNTEAFF.

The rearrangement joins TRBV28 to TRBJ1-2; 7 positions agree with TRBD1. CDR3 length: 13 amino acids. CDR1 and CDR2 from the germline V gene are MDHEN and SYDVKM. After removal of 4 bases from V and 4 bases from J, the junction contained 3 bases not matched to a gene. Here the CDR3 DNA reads TGTGCCAGCAGTTCCGGGACAGCCTATGGCTACACCTTC. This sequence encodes CASSSGTAYGYTF.

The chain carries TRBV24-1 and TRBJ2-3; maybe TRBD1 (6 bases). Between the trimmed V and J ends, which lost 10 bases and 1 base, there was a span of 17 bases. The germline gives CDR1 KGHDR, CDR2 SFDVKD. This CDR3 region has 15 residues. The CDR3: CATSSRGLGTDTQYF. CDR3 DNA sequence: TGTGCCACTTCATCGAGGGGGTTGGGCACAGATACGCAGTATTTT.

The CDR3 DNA is TGTGCCAGCAGCTTAGAGCGAATCGGGGAGCTGTTTTTT. Protein product: CASSLERIGELFF. J is TRBJ2-2 and V is TRBV7-2; D is unclear. CDR1 SGHTA and CDR2 FQGNSA come from the germline V gene. Trimming took 1 base from V and 7 from J, leaving 7 bases between them. The CDR3 spans 13 residues. The variable domain in full, with the rest retrieved from reference TRBV7-2 and TRBJ2-2, is GAGVSQSPSNKVTEKGKDVELRCDPISGHTALYWYRQSLGQGLEFLIYFQGNSAPDKSGLPSDRFSAERTGGSVSTLTIQRTQQEDSAVYLCASSLERIGELFFGEGSRLTVL.

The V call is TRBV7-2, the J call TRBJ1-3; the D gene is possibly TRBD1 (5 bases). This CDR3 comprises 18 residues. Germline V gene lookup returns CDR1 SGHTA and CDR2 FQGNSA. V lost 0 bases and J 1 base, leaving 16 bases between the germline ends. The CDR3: CASSLASGRVSSGNTIYF. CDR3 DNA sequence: TGTGCCAGCAGCTTAGCGTCTGGCAGGGTTTCATCTGGAAACACCATATATTTT.

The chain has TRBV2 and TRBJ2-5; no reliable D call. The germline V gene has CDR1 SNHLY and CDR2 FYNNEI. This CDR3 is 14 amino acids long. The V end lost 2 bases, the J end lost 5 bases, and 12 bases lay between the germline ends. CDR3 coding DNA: TGTGCCAGCAGTGAAAGAGCGTTCTCGGAGACCCAGTACTTC. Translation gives CASSERAFSETQYF.

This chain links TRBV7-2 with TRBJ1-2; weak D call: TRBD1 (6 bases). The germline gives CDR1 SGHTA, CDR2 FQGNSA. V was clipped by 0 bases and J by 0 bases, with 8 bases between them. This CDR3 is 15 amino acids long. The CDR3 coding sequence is TGTGCCAGCAGCTTAGCGGGGACACCTAACTATGGCTACACCTTC. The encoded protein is CASSLAGTPNYGYTF.

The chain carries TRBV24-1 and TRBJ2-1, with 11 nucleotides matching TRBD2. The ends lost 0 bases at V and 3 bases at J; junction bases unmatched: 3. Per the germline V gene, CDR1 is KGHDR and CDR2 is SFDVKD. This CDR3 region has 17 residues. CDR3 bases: TGTGCCACCAGTGATTTGTCGACTAGCGGGGACTACAATGAGCAGTTCTTC. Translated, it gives CATSDLSTSGDYNEQFF.